Presented here are 27 T cell receptor beta chains from one specimen sequenced in a study of OX40 agonist ivuxolimab in advanced cancers. Clones were read by immunoSEQ multiplex PCR, and TCRdb kept only the in-frame ones, dropping some. The table lists 35,000 to 40,000 clones, roughly 80% of them singletons, with approximately 1.8% in the top ten. The input for sequencing was CD4+ or CD8+ T cells sorted from blood, taken in a trial of the OX40 agonist ivuxolimab. These receptors all stem from an adult with an advanced solid tumor such as melanoma, head and neck, liver or kidney cancer.

V is TRBV4-1 and J is TRBJ2-7; no firm D call. Germline loops: CDR1 MGHRA, CDR2 YSYEKL. Trimming removed 0 bases at V and 2 bases at J, with 8 bases between. The length of the CDR3 is 14 residues. The CDR3 DNA reads TGCGCCAGCAGCCAAGATCCGCTCACCTACGAGCAGTACTTC. Residues: CASSQDPLTYEQYF.

The V gene is TRBV10-1, the J gene TRBJ1-3; no clear D gene. Per germline, CDR1 WNHNN and CDR2 SYGVQD (reference sequence). The CDR3 length is 14 residues. V lost 3 bases and J 0 bases, leaving 6 bases between the germline ends. CDR3 sequence: CASSDRNSGNTIYF. For the CDR3, the DNA is TGCGCCAGCAGTGACCGGAACTCTGGAAACACCATATATTTT.

The genes are TRBV7-2 and TRBJ1-5; TRBD1 might be the D (6 bases). V was clipped by 2 bases and J by 2 bases, with 7 bases between them. This CDR3 comprises 14 residues. From germline, CDR1 is SGHTA and CDR2 FQGNSA. The CDR3 DNA reads as TGTGCCAGCAGCTTATCAGGGGGCAATCAGCCCCAGCATTTT. Its translation is CASSLSGGNQPQHF.

The chain links TRBV5-5 to TRBJ2-5; a possible D gene is TRBD1 (6 bases). In germline, CDR1 is SGHKS, CDR2 YYEKEE (reference sequence). The CDR3 loop spans 18 amino acids. V lost 0 bases, J lost 2 bases, and 20 bases lay in between. The CDR3 sequence is CASSLVRTDPPIQETQYF. The CDR3 DNA is TGTGCCAGCAGCTTGGTGAGGACAGACCCCCCTATACAAGAGACCCAGTACTTC.

CDR3 amino acids: CATSAGPDRNTEAFF. The CDR3 DNA is TGTGCCACCAGCGCCGGTCCGGACAGAAACACTGAAGCTTTCTTT. The chain recombines TRBV15 with TRBJ1-1; D perhaps matches TRBD1 (6 bases). The V gene lost 5 bases and the J gene lost 2 bases, with 15 bases spanning the gap. The CDR3 is 15 amino acids. Germline V gene lookup returns CDR1 LNHNV and CDR2 YYDKDF (reference sequence).

This rearrangement joins TRBV5-1 to TRBJ1-2; perhaps TRBD1 as D (6 bases). CDR1 is SGHRS, CDR2 YFSETQ, per germline. V was trimmed by 3 bases and J by 6 bases, leaving 18 bases between them. This CDR3 is built from 15 residues. Here the CDR3 reads CASSSSVGGPDGYTF. The CDR3 DNA is TGCGCCAGCAGCTCTTCTGTTGGGGGCCCCGATGGCTACACCTTC.

The V call is TRBV6-1, the J call TRBJ2-7, with D tentatively TRBD1 (6 bases). The length of the CDR3 is 15 residues. Trimming took 6 bases from V and 0 from J, leaving 15 bases between them. Germline values: CDR1 MNHNS, CDR2 SASEGT. The CDR3 nucleotides read TGTGCCAGCAGGCCAGGGACAAGTAGCTCCTACGAGCAGTACTTC. Translation: CASRPGTSSSYEQYF.

The chain recombines TRBV5-1 with TRBJ2-2; D call uncertain. Germline CDR1 and CDR2: SGHRS and YFSETQ. Trimming left V 2 bases short and J 0 bases short, with 8 bases between. The CDR3 extends over 15 amino acids. This chain's CDR3 is CASSFYDPNTGELFF. CDR3 sequence (DNA): TGCGCCAGCAGCTTTTACGATCCGAACACCGGGGAGCTGTTTTTT.

This clone was seen only once. The chain is built from TRBV19 and TRBJ2-2, with a possible D match to TRBD1 (6 bases). From germline, CDR1 is LNHDA and CDR2 SQIVND (reference sequence). The CDR3 loop spans 15 amino acids. V shed 7 bases and J shed 6 bases, with 18 bases lying between them. The CDR3 protein is CASTPATGYPGELFF. As DNA, the CDR3 is TGTGCCAGTACCCCCGCTACAGGGTATCCCGGGGAGCTGTTTTTT.

Worth noting for this clone: A read error may produce the germline difference seen at one junction end. The chain employs TRBV7-7 and TRBJ2-5; tentatively, D is TRBD2 (6 bases). Germline CDR1 and CDR2: SSHAT and FNYEAQ (reference sequence). The CDR3 covers 14 residues. In DNA, the CDR3 is TGTGCTAGCAGCTTAGAGAGGACTACGGAGACCCAGTACTTC. Translated, it gives CASSLERTTETQYF.

This rearrangement joins TRBV4-3 to TRBJ1-5; weak D call: TRBD1 (5 bases). V was clipped by 1 base and J by 7 bases, with 14 bases between them. The CDR3 is made up of 15 amino acids. CDR1 and CDR2 from the germline V gene are LGHNA and YSLEER. The CDR3 protein is CASSQAPGGGQPQHF. The DNA of the CDR3 is TGCGCCAGCAGCCAAGCTCCCGGGGGTGGACAGCCCCAGCATTTT.

This clone appeared a few times. The rearrangement links TRBV6-5 to TRBJ1-6, with D tentatively TRBD1 (5 bases). The germline V and J ends were trimmed by 4 bases and 0 bases, with 10 bases remaining between them. Germline values: CDR1 MNHEY, CDR2 SVGAGI. The CDR3 spans 16 residues. CDR3 sequence (DNA): TGTGCCAGCAGTTCAGGGATCCTCTCCTATAATTCACCCCTCCACTTT. Translation gives CASSSGILSYNSPLHF.

The V call is TRBV7-9, the J call TRBJ2-3, with unresolved D. Germline V gene sequence: CDR1 SEHNR, CDR2 FQNEAQ (reference sequence). V was shortened by 6 bases and J by 0 bases, with 4 bases between the two germline ends. CDR3 length equals 12 residues. In DNA form, the CDR3 reads TGTGCCAGCAGGGACAGCACAGATACGCAGTATTTT. As protein: CASRDSTDTQYF.

This clone was found a few times. V is TRBV2 and J is TRBJ1-6; D remains ambiguous. CDR1 SNHLY and CDR2 FYNNEI come from the germline V gene. This CDR3 has 15 residues. V lost 7 bases and J lost 9, with 19 bases in between. The CDR3 is CASNEVTGVGSPLHF. The CDR3 bases are TGTGCCAGCAACGAGGTGACGGGCGTGGGTTCACCCCTCCACTTT.

The chain uses TRBV7-2 and TRBJ1-1; no clear D. V was clipped by 2 bases and J by 0 bases, with 7 bases between them. This CDR3 spans 14 amino acids. Germline V lookup: CDR1 SGHTA, CDR2 FQGNSA. CDR3 nucleotide sequence: TGTGCCAGCAGCTTATCAACACTGAACACTGAAGCTTTCTTT. This translates into CASSLSTLNTEAFF.

This clone occurred a few times. In nucleotides, the CDR3 is TGTGCCAGCAGTTACGGACAGGAAAACATTCAGTACTTC. It codes for CASSYGQENIQYF. The chain links TRBV6-6 to TRBJ2-4, with 7 bases matching TRBD1. The J segment lost 5 bases and the V segment lost 2 bases, leaving 0 bases of the junction unmatched. The CDR3 runs 13 residues. The germline gives CDR1 MNHNY, CDR2 SVGAGI (reference sequence).

Points on this clone: The junction differs from germline at one of its ends, possibly a read error. The V call is TRBV6-6, the J call TRBJ2-3; D remains ambiguous. Germline assignment: CDR1 MNHNY and CDR2 SVGAGI (reference sequence). The CDR3 loop spans 14 amino acids. The CDR3 here is CAGSLRRSTDTQYF. The CDR3 DNA follows: TGTGCCGGCAGTTTGCGTCGATCGACAGATACGCAGTATTTT.

V usage is TRBV9 and J usage is TRBJ2-7; perhaps TRBD2 as D (5 bases). V lost 2 bases and J lost 6, with 15 bases in between. This CDR3 is built from 14 residues. Germline lookup yields CDR1 SGDLS and CDR2 YYNGEE. CDR3 protein: CASSVRERAGEQYF. The CDR3 DNA is TGTGCCAGCAGCGTTAGGGAGAGGGCCGGCGAGCAGTACTTC. Variable domain in full (rest from reference TRBV9 and TRBJ2-7): DSGVTQTPKHLITATGQRVTLRCSPRSGDLSVYWYQQSLDQGLQFLIQYYNGEERAKGNILERFSAQQFPDLHSELNLSSLELGDSALYFCASSVRERAGEQYFGPGTRLTVT.

J is TRBJ1-2 and V is TRBV11-3, with TRBD1 matching over 10 bases. V was clipped by 6 bases and J by 6 bases; unmatched bases: 7. This CDR3 spans 14 amino acids. Germline assignment: CDR1 SGHNT and CDR2 YENEEA. The CDR3 is CASRVDRGQDGYTF. Written as DNA, the CDR3 is TGTGCCAGCAGAGTCGACAGGGGGCAGGATGGCTACACCTTC.

By share, this clone ranks as medium-sized. V is TRBV6-1 and J is TRBJ2-3; 10 bases map to TRBD2. The CDR3 contains 15 residues. The germline gives CDR1 MNHNS, CDR2 SASEGT. J lost 1 base, V lost 6 bases, and 4 bases had no gene match. CDR3 nucleotide sequence: TGTGCCAGCAGCACTGGGACTAGCGGCACAGATACGCAGTATTTT. Residues: CASSTGTSGTDTQYF.

V and J are TRBV9 and TRBJ2-1; D unclear. The germline V gene encodes CDR1 SGDLS and CDR2 YYNGEE. The CDR3 runs to 14 residues. V lost 0 bases and J 5 bases, leaving 9 bases between the germline ends. The CDR3 DNA reads as TGTGCCAGCAGCGTAGTCGGAGCTCACAATGAGCAGTTCTTC. This encodes CASSVVGAHNEQFF.

The V gene is TRBV2, the J gene TRBJ1-5; D is ambiguous. Germline CDR1 SNHLY, CDR2 FYNNEI. V lost 6 bases and J lost 3, with 12 bases in between. The CDR3 extends over 14 amino acids. The CDR3 loop reads CASRSQDINQPQHF. The CDR3 DNA reads TGTGCCAGCAGAAGTCAGGATATCAATCAGCCCCAGCATTTT.

The genes are TRBV28 and TRBJ2-7; D call uncertain. Between the trimmed V and J ends, which lost 3 bases and 2 bases, there was a span of 11 bases. Looked up from germline, CDR1 is MDHEN and CDR2 is SYDVKM. The CDR3 covers 14 residues. CDR3 loop: CASSFATLPYEQYF. The CDR3 coding sequence is TGTGCCAGCAGTTTCGCCACTCTTCCCTACGAGCAGTACTTC. The full variable domain, rest sourced from reference TRBV28 and TRBJ2-7, is DVKVTQSSRYLVKRTGEKVFLECVQDMDHENMFWYRQDPGLGLRLIYFSYDVKMKEKGDIPEGYSVSREKKERFSLILESASTNQTSMYLCASSFATLPYEQYFGPGTRLTVT.

V and J are TRBV29-1 and TRBJ2-1; 9 bases are shared with TRBD2. Looked up from germline, CDR1 is SQVTM and CDR2 is ANQGSEA. V lost 7 bases and J lost 9; bases outside the gene matches: 10. There are 13 residues in the CDR3. CDR3 bases: TGCAGCGCCATCATTAGCGGGGGAGGTGAGCAGTTCTTC. Its translation is CSAIISGGGEQFF.

As concerns this clone: Germline and junction disagree at one end, which may indicate a read error. The rearrangement links TRBV7-7 to TRBJ2-5, with 8 positions matching TRBD1. The end of the DNA fits TRBJ2-7 better, so the J call may be wrong. The CDR3 extends over 14 amino acids. Germline CDR1 and CDR2: SSHAT and FNYEAQ (reference sequence). The CDR3 region is CASRERYRGDEQYF. The CDR3 DNA reads TGTGCTAGCAGGGAGAGATACAGGGGGGACGAGCAGTACTTC.

The CDR3 region is CAGELPSSTDTQYF. Written as DNA, the CDR3 is TGCGCCGGAGAACTTCCCTCGAGCACAGATACGCAGTATTTT. This sequence joins TRBV10-1 and TRBJ2-3; D not certain. The CDR3 loop spans 14 amino acids. Germline V lookup: CDR1 WNHNN, CDR2 SYGVQD (reference sequence). The V gene lost 11 bases and the J gene lost 0 bases, with 15 bases spanning the gap.

The rearrangement joins TRBV7-2 to TRBJ2-3; unclear D gene. Germline loops: CDR1 SGHTA, CDR2 FQGNSA. This CDR3 region has 16 residues. V lost 5 bases to trimming and J lost 2 bases, with 17 bases between them. This chain's CDR3 is CASSPQGRTDTDTQYF. The CDR3 nucleotides read TGTGCCAGCAGCCCCCAAGGACGGACCGACACAGATACGCAGTATTTT.